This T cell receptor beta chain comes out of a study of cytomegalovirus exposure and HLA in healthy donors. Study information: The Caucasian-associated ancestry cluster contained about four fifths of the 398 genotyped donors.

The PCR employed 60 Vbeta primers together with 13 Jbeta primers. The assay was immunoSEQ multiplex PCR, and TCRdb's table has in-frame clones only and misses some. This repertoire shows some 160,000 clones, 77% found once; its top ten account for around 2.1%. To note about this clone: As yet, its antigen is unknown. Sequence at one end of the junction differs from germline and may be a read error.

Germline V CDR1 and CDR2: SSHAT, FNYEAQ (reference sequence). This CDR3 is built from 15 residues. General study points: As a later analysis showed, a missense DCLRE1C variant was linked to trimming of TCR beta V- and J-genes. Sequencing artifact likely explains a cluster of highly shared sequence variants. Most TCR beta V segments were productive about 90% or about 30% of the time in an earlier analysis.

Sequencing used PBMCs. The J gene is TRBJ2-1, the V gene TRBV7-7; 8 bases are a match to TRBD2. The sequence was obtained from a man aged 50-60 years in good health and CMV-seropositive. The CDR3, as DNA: TGTGCTAGCAGCTTAGGGGCGGGGGGAGGCAATGAGCAGTTCTTC. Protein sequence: CASSLGAGGGNEQFF.